Listed below are T cell receptor beta chains from one sample, sequenced in a study of beta chain features in type 1 diabetes. Data came from immunoSEQ multiplex PCR; TCRdb stores just in-frame clones and leaves some out. The table shows under 150,000 clones, with 6% to 7.5% occurring only once. The source material was central memory CD4+ T cells from blood. These receptor sequences come from a young woman in good health. Each CDR3 is given with its conserved first and last residue. Clone size appears in some rows only: once, few, many, or a class for an expanded clone.

v_call: TRBV18; clone_size: few; j_call: TRBJ1-2; cdr3_length: 15; cdr3_aa: CASSLGQGSDYGYTF
v_call: TRBV15; clone_size: -; j_call: TRBJ1-2; cdr3_length: 14; cdr3_aa: CATSRGAASDGYTF
v_call: TRBV2; clone_size: few; j_call: TRBJ2-1; cdr3_length: 18; cdr3_aa: CASSVKQGGTSGSNEQFF
v_call: TRBV5-5; clone_size: -; j_call: TRBJ2-7; cdr3_length: 12; cdr3_aa: CASSSSLYEQYF
v_call: TRBV30; clone_size: many; j_call: TRBJ2-7; cdr3_length: 13; cdr3_aa: CAWSRNTGYEQYF
v_call: TRBV19; clone_size: few; j_call: TRBJ2-2; cdr3_length: 15; cdr3_aa: CASRSETFNTGELFF
v_call: TRBV7-3; clone_size: many; j_call: TRBJ2-1; cdr3_length: 15; cdr3_aa: CASSFRAGDGNEQFF
v_call: TRBV23-1; clone_size: many; j_call: TRBJ2-3; cdr3_length: 18; cdr3_aa: CASGARTACLAGRETQYF
v_call: TRBV7-2; clone_size: few; j_call: TRBJ2-3; cdr3_length: 17; cdr3_aa: CASTPGLAGGGSDTQYF
v_call: TRBV11-2; clone_size: few; j_call: TRBJ2-1; cdr3_length: 16; cdr3_aa: CASSASGLRSYNEQFF
v_call: TRBV28; clone_size: -; j_call: TRBJ2-1; cdr3_length: 16; cdr3_aa: CASSFGRGLTYNEQFF
v_call: TRBV6-6; clone_size: few; j_call: TRBJ2-1; cdr3_length: 14; cdr3_aa: CASTRAGAGNEQFF
v_call: TRBV9; clone_size: few; j_call: TRBJ1-2; cdr3_length: 15; cdr3_aa: CASSEQGSYRSGYTF
v_call: TRBV5-1; clone_size: -; j_call: TRBJ1-3; cdr3_length: 12; cdr3_aa: CASSLTGDTIYF
v_call: TRBV2; clone_size: -; j_call: TRBJ1-2; cdr3_length: 14; cdr3_aa: CASSENRGNYGYTF
v_call: TRBV28; clone_size: -; j_call: TRBJ1-2; cdr3_length: 12; cdr3_aa: CAIQTGDYGYTF
v_call: TRBV29-1; clone_size: few; j_call: TRBJ1-1; cdr3_length: 13; cdr3_aa: CSIGTATNTEAFF
v_call: TRBV6-6; clone_size: -; j_call: TRBJ1-5; cdr3_length: 14; cdr3_aa: CASSLPGEGQPQHF
v_call: TRBV29-1; clone_size: few; j_call: TRBJ2-2; cdr3_length: 15; cdr3_aa: CSAGRYAGISGELFF
v_call: TRBV30; clone_size: -; j_call: TRBJ1-5; cdr3_length: 15; cdr3_aa: CAWSRTGIFSQPQHF
v_call: TRBV6-6; clone_size: -; j_call: TRBJ2-5; cdr3_length: 14; cdr3_aa: CASSFSAGQETQYF
v_call: TRBV9; clone_size: -; j_call: TRBJ2-5; cdr3_length: 16; cdr3_aa: CASSVGVLAGLETQYF
v_call: TRBV4-3; clone_size: -; j_call: TRBJ1-4; cdr3_length: 15; cdr3_aa: CASSQARTQREKLFF
v_call: TRBV10-3; clone_size: many; j_call: TRBJ2-3; cdr3_length: 15; cdr3_aa: CAISPGTSSTDTQYF
v_call: TRBV7-9; clone_size: -; j_call: TRBJ2-1; cdr3_length: 18; cdr3_aa: CASSLIVLRTGYYNEQFF
v_call: TRBV28; clone_size: many; j_call: TRBJ2-7; cdr3_length: 15; cdr3_aa: CASSSSPSVRYEQYF